Listed here are 15 T cell receptor beta chains from one sample, sequenced in a study of shared clonotypes between healthy human individuals. Generated by immunoSEQ multiplex PCR, the TCRdb table keeps only in-frame clones and is missing some. Counted here are 2 million or so clones, around 95% occurring once; the ten biggest clones make up 0.1% to 0.15%. Material: naive CD4+ T cells sorted from blood. Subset specified: CD45RA+ positively selected. These receptors all stem from a man in his late teens or twenties in good health.

J is TRBJ2-1 and V is TRBV5-6, with 9 bases matching TRBD2. Germline assignment: CDR1 SGHDT and CDR2 YYEEEE. The CDR3 is 17 amino acids. J lost 0 bases, V lost 0 bases, and 4 bases had no gene match. The CDR3 region is CASSLETTSGSYNEQFF. Written as DNA, the CDR3 is TGTGCCAGCAGCTTGGAGACGACTAGCGGCTCCTACAATGAGCAGTTCTTC.

The chain carries TRBV11-3 and TRBJ1-1; D possibly corresponds to TRBD1 (6 bases). The CDR3 has 14 amino acids. Germline V CDR1 and CDR2: SGHNT, YENEEA. V was clipped by 5 bases and J by 1 base, with 11 bases between them. The CDR3 nucleotides read TGTGCCAGCAGCAAACAGGGTTCGAACACTGAAGCTTTCTTT. The encoded protein is CASSKQGSNTEAFF.

This sequence joins TRBV18 and TRBJ2-1; tentatively, D is TRBD1 or TRBD2 (5 bases each). The CDR3 sequence is 17 residues long. CDR1 is KGHSH and CDR2 is LQKENI in the germline V gene. Between the trimmed V and J ends, which lost 3 bases and 2 bases, there was a span of 17 bases. The CDR3 protein is CASSPVGLGRAYNEQFF. The CDR3 nucleotides read TGTGCCAGCTCACCTGTAGGACTCGGCAGGGCCTACAATGAGCAGTTCTTC.

V and J are TRBV6-5 and TRBJ2-7; the match to TRBD1 covers 9 bases. Germline loops: CDR1 MNHEY, CDR2 SVGAGI. The CDR3 covers 13 residues. Trimming at V came to 6 bases and at J to 6 bases, leaving 6 bases not matched to a gene. CDR3 residues: CASRKTGGGEQYF. The CDR3 DNA reads TGTGCCAGCAGGAAAACAGGGGGCGGCGAGCAGTACTTC.

This clone was counted a single time. CDR3: CASSKGQLYGYTF. CDR3 coding DNA: TGTGCCAGCAGCAAAGGACAGCTCTATGGCTACACCTTC. V gene TRBV5-4 combines with J gene TRBJ1-2, with a possible D match to TRBD1 (6 bases). CDR1 and CDR2 (germline): SGHNT, YYREEE (reference sequence). The CDR3 extends over 13 amino acids. V gave up 4 bases and J gave up 4 bases, with 11 bases separating them.

The rearrangement joins TRBV10-2 to TRBJ1-5; tentatively, D is TRBD1 (5 bases). The germline V gene has CDR1 WSHSY and CDR2 SAAADI. The CDR3 has 14 amino acids. Between the trimmed V and J ends, which lost 8 bases and 5 bases, there was a span of 16 bases. CDR3 in DNA: TGCGCCAGCGGCGGATGGGACGGTTATCAGCCCCAGCATTTT. Amino acid sequence: CASGGWDGYQPQHF.

This sequence joins TRBV5-1 and TRBJ2-1; D remains ambiguous. Germline V CDR1 and CDR2: SGHRS, YFSETQ. V shed 2 bases and J shed 0 bases, with 12 bases lying between them. The CDR3 runs 16 residues. The CDR3 sequence is CASSLVFHSSYNEQFF. The CDR3 nucleotides are TGCGCCAGCAGCTTAGTCTTTCACAGCTCCTACAATGAGCAGTTCTTC.

V is TRBV6-5 and J is TRBJ2-1, with TRBD1 as a possible D gene (5 bases). Trimming removed 2 bases from V and 4 bases from J, with 6 bases in between. CDR3 size: 13 residues. Germline assignment: CDR1 MNHEY and CDR2 SVGAGI. The CDR3 DNA follows: TGTGCCAGCAGTTACGGGGCTTACAATGAGCAGTTCTTC. Protein: CASSYGAYNEQFF.

CDR3 amino acids: CASSPYSQGYNEQFF. The DNA for the CDR3 is TGTGCCAGTAGTCCCTACTCGCAGGGCTACAATGAGCAGTTCTTC. The V call is TRBV19, the J call TRBJ2-1, with D maybe TRBD1 (5 bases). The CDR3 has 15 amino acids. The germline V gene has CDR1 LNHDA and CDR2 SQIVND (reference sequence). Between the trimmed V and J ends, which lost 5 bases and 3 bases, there was a span of 14 bases.

The CDR3 DNA is TGTGCCAGCCCCCAGTTTGCGGGGCGAACTGAAGCTTTCTTT. Residues: CASPQFAGRTEAFF. J is TRBJ1-1 and V is TRBV9; D perhaps matches TRBD1 (5 bases). The ends were cut back, 7 bases at V and 5 bases at J, with 18 bases in the middle. Germline CDR1 and CDR2: SGDLS and YYNGEE. This CDR3 is 14 amino acids long.

The CDR3 region has the DNA TGCGCCAGCAGCTTACGGACAGGGGGAGACTATGGCTACACCTTC. Residues: CASSLRTGGDYGYTF. The chain is built from TRBV5-1 and TRBJ1-2, with 10 bases fitting TRBD1. In germline, CDR1 is SGHRS, CDR2 YFSETQ. The ends lost 2 bases at V and 3 bases at J; junction bases unmatched: 4. The CDR3 loop spans 15 amino acids. Using reference TRBV5-1 and TRBJ1-2 for the parts outside the CDR3, the full variable domain is KAGVTQTPRYLIKTRGQQVTLSCSPISGHRSVSWYQQTPGQGLQFLFEYFSETQRNKGNFPGRFSGRQFSNSRSEMNVSTLELGDSALYLCASSLRTGGDYGYTFGSGTRLTVV.

As concerns this clone: The same CDR3 also results from other DNA sequences found in this sample. The gene calls are TRBV20-1 and TRBJ2-7; no clear D gene. V lost 3 bases to trimming and J lost 2 bases, with 5 bases between them. This CDR3 contains 11 residues. CDR1 is DFQATT and CDR2 is SNEGSKA in the germline V gene (reference sequence). CDR3 sequence (DNA): TGCAGTGCTAGGGAGACCTACGAGCAGTACTTC. This encodes CSARETYEQYF.

The V gene is TRBV15, the J gene TRBJ1-2, with D possibly being TRBD1 (6 bases). Trimming cost V 0 bases and J 13 bases, with 12 bases left between them. Germline-derived CDR1 and CDR2 are LNHNV and YYDKDF (reference sequence). The CDR3 is 12 amino acids. CDR3 loop: CATSREGGASTF. Written as DNA, the CDR3 is TGTGCCACCAGCAGAGAGGGGGGCGCGTCCACCTTC. Full variable domain (remainder filled in from reference TRBV15 and TRBJ1-2): DAMVIQNPRYQVTQFGKPVTLSCSQTLNHNVMYWYQQKSSQAPKLLFHYYDKDFNNEADTPDNFQSRRPNTSFCFLDIRSPGLGDTAMYLCATSREGGASTFGSGTRLTVV.

The genes are TRBV28 and TRBJ1-5; D uncertain. The CDR3 is made up of 14 amino acids. Germline assignment: CDR1 MDHEN and CDR2 SYDVKM. With 5 bases removed from V and 7 bases from J, the gap between germline ends came to 15 bases. In DNA form, the CDR3 reads TGTGCCAGCAGTAGAAGAGGGCAAGGGCAGCCCCAGCATTTT. Protein: CASSRRGQGQPQHF.

The chain combines TRBV2 with TRBJ2-1; D remains unclear. This CDR3 has 14 residues. Germline V lookup: CDR1 SNHLY, CDR2 FYNNEI. Trimming left V 2 bases short and J 2 bases short, with 7 bases between. The CDR3 is CASSETAAYNEQFF. The CDR3 nucleotides read TGTGCCAGCAGTGAAACGGCCGCCTACAATGAGCAGTTCTTC.